What follows are 2 T cell receptor beta chains derived from one specimen sequenced in a study of Tregs in tolerant kidney transplant recipients. Which antigens these TCRs recognize remains unknown. The repertoire was sequenced with immunoSEQ multiplex PCR; TCRdb's copy has only in-frame clones and lacks some. The sample contains 15,000 to 20,000 clones, about 61% of which appear only once. Sequencing was done on a sample of Tregs from blood cultured with allogeneic cells. The receptors were gathered from a human donor in good health.

The chain carries TRBV2 and TRBJ1-2, with a weak D call TRBD1 (5 bases). This CDR3 is built from 12 residues. Germline V lookup: CDR1 SNHLY, CDR2 FYNNEI. Trimming shortened V by 6 bases and J by 3 bases, and 8 bases separated the two germline ends. Here the CDR3 reads CASSGGDYGYTF. The CDR3 DNA reads as TGTGCCAGCAGCGGAGGGGACTATGGCTACACCTTC.

The CDR3: CASSGRTSAPTNYGYTF. The CDR3 nucleotides read TGTGCCAGCAGTGGCCGGACGTCGGCCCCCACTAACTATGGCTACACCTTC. The chain has TRBV6-1 and TRBJ1-2, with D hard to call. V lost 4 bases to trimming and J lost 0 bases, with 18 bases between them. Germline CDR1 MNHNS, CDR2 SASEGT. The CDR3 extends over 17 amino acids.